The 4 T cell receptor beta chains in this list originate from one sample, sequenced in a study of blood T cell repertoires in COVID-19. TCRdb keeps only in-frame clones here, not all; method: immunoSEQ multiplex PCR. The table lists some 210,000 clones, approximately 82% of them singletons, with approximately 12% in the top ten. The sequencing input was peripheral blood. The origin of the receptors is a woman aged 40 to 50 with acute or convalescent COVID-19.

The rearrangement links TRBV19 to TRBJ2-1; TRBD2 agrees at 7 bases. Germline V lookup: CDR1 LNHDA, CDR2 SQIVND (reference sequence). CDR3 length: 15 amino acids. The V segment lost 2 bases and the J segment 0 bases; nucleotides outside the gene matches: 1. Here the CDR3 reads CASSISGASYNEQFF. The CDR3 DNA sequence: TGTGCCAGTAGTATAAGCGGGGCCTCCTACAATGAGCAGTTCTTC.

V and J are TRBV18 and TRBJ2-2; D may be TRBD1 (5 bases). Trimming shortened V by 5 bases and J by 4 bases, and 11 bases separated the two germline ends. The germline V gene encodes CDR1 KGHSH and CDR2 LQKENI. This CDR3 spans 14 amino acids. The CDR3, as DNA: TGTGCCAGCTCAAAAGACAGTCTCACCGGGGAGCTGTTTTTT. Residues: CASSKDSLTGELFF.

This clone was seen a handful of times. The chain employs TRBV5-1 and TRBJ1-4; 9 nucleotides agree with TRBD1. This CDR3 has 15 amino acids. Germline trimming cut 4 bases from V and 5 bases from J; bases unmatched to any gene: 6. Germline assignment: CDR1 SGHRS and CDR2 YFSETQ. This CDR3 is CASSVGTGLNEKLFF. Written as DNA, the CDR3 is TGCGCCAGCAGCGTCGGGACAGGGCTAAATGAAAAACTGTTTTTT.

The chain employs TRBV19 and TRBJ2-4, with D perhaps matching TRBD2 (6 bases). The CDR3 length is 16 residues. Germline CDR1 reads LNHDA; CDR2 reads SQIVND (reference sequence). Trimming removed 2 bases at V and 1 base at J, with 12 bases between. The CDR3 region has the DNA TGTGCCAGTAGTATAAATGGGGGGTCGGCCAAAAACATTCAGTACTTC. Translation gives CASSINGGSAKNIQYF.